This T cell receptor (beta chain) is from a study of blood T cell repertoires in COVID-19. Study overall: Samples taken during acute and convalescent COVID-19 were collected in the United States, Italy and Spain.

Living in about two dozen US areas, the participants were between 18 and 89 years of age. This CDR3 is built from 17 residues. The V and J ends lost 4 bases and 2 bases, in that order; junction bases with no gene match: 12. Germline CDR1 KGHDR, CDR2 SFDVKD. Source study methods: Reference gene primer amplification in the assay estimated nucleated cell counts. Measured with immunoSEQ multiplex PCR; TCRdb has only the in-frame clones, and not every one. V, J and clone size reflect that table, while D and trimming were determined from the DNA. Of some 360,000 clones listed, almost 90% are singletons. The specimen was PBMCs or T cells enriched from blood (not recorded which). The chain combines TRBV24-1 with TRBJ2-5; TRBD1 agrees at 7 bases. The sequence derives from a woman aged 25-40 years who had been exposed to COVID-19. CDR3 in DNA: TGTGCCACCAGTGACAACACCGGGACAGCATTACAAGAGACCCAGTACTTC. It specifies CATSDNTGTALQETQYF.